This is a list of T cell receptor beta chains from one sample in a study of Ad26.COV2.S vaccination and SARS-CoV-2 variants. Using immunoSEQ multiplex PCR, the repertoire was profiled, and TCRdb retains in-frame clones only, with some absent. The repertoire holds roughly 500,000 clones, around 85% seen once, with roughly 13% in the top ten. Source: peripheral blood, taken in a trial of Ad26.COV2.S vaccine versus placebo. These receptors were obtained from a person aged 18-65 years who received the Ad26.COV2.S COVID-19 vaccine or a placebo. The CDR3 runs from the conserved cysteine through the conserved F or W. A D gene is named only where the DNA matches it firmly. Size tells how often a clone was seen (once, few, many) or the class of an expanded clone, and some rows leave it out.

J,V,D,size,DNA,CDR3
TRBJ2-7,TRBV5-5,NA,NA,TGTGCCAGCAGCTTTGCGGCATACGGGCAGTACTTC,CASSFAAYGQYF
TRBJ1-1,TRBV7-2,NA,NA,TGTGCCAGCAGGTACCAGGGCTATACTGAAGCTTTCTTT,CASRYQGYTEAFF
TRBJ2-5,TRBV19,TRBD2,NA,TGTGCCAGTAGATCCGTAGCGGGAGGAGAGACCCAGTACTTC,CASRSVAGGETQYF
TRBJ1-3,TRBV2,TRBD1,NA,TGTGCCAGCAGTTCAGGGGGGAGCTCTGGAAACACCATATATTTT,CASSSGGSSGNTIYF
TRBJ2-7,TRBV7-9,NA,NA,TGTGCCAGCAGCCCCTCGTACGAGCAGTACTTC,CASSPSYEQYF
TRBJ2-1,TRBV24-1,NA,NA,TGTGCCACCAGTGGCGGCGTATACAATGAGCAGTTCTTC,CATSGGVYNEQFF
TRBJ2-2,TRBV7-2,NA,few,TGTGCCAGCAGCTCTAGGATGGCCGGGGAGCTGTTTTTT,CASSSRMAGELFF
TRBJ2-2,TRBV27,NA,NA,TGTGCCAGCAGGAGGGTCACCGGGGAGCTGTTTTTT,CASRRVTGELFF
TRBJ2-2,TRBV24-1,NA,NA,TGTGCCACCAGCGAAGAGAACACCGGGGAGCTGTTTTTT,CATSEENTGELFF
TRBJ1-2,TRBV27,TRBD1,NA,TGTGCCAGCAGTTCTAACCGGGACAGGGGGCATGTCTACACCTTC,CASSSNRDRGHVYTF
TRBJ1-5,TRBV6-5,NA,NA,TGTGCCAGCAGTTACTCTCCAGGGATGGGACAGCCCCAGCATTTT,CASSYSPGMGQPQHF
TRBJ2-3,TRBV4-1,TRBD1,NA,TGCGCCAGCAGCCAGCCGGGACAGATCACAGATACGCAGTATTTT,CASSQPGQITDTQYF
TRBJ2-2,TRBV5-4,NA,few,TGTGCCAGCAGCTTGTCGGGCCCAACCGGGGAGCTGTTTTTT,CASSLSGPTGELFF
TRBJ2-7,TRBV11-3,NA,NA,TGTGCCAGCAGCCGTGGACCAGTGTCCTCCTACGAGCAGTACTTC,CASSRGPVSSYEQYF
TRBJ1-5,TRBV15,TRBD1,NA,TGTGCCACCAGCAGAACTCGGGGACAGGGGGCTGGACAGCCCCAGCATTTT,CATSRTRGQGAGQPQHF
TRBJ2-3,TRBV6-4,TRBD2,NA,TGTGCCAGCAGTCCCAGGGCGGGAGGAGGGACAGATACGCAGTATTTT,CASSPRAGGGTDTQYF
TRBJ2-1,TRBV19,TRBD1,NA,TGTGCCAGTAGTATCACCGGGACAGGAGTTAACAATGAGCAGTTCTTC,CASSITGTGVNNEQFF
TRBJ2-5,TRBV28,NA,once,TGTGCCAGCAGTTTCCCAGGTAGAGAGACCCAGTACTTC,CASSFPGRETQYF
TRBJ2-6,TRBV10-3,NA,once,TGTGCCACCGCAGGGGGGAACTCTGGGGCCAACGTCCTGACTTTC,CATAGGNSGANVLTF
TRBJ1-1,TRBV30,TRBD1,NA,TGTGCCTGGAGCCGGGGACAGGGCGCTGAAGCTTTCTTT,CAWSRGQGAEAFF
TRBJ2-1,TRBV6-2/TRBV6-3,TRBD2,NA,TGTGCCAGCAGTTCATTAGCGGGAGAGGCCTACAATGAGCAGTTCTTC,CASSSLAGEAYNEQFF
TRBJ1-4,TRBV9,TRBD1,few,TGTGCCAGCAGCCCAGGGGGATTCGCGGCTAATGAAAAACTGTTTTTT,CASSPGGFAANEKLFF
TRBJ2-7,TRBV19,TRBD1,NA,TGTGCCAGTAGTATAAGAAGAGGACAGGGGTCCTACGAGCAGTACTTC,CASSIRRGQGSYEQYF
TRBJ1-3,TRBV9,NA,NA,TGTGCCAGCAGCGGAGATACAGGGAAGCCTGGAAACACCATATATTTT,CASSGDTGKPGNTIYF
TRBJ1-1,TRBV18,NA,NA,TGTGCCAGCCGACCTGGAGGTACGAACACTGAAGCTTTCTTT,CASRPGGTNTEAFF
TRBJ2-3,TRBV6-4,TRBD2,NA,TGTGCCAGCAGCTCATTGCTTGGGCGGGAGGCCCTCTTATCCACAGATACGCAGTATTTT,CASSSLLGREALLSTDTQYF
TRBJ1-2,TRBV6-6,NA,NA,TGTGCCAGCAAAGAAGGGGGGGAGTATGGCTACACCTTC,CASKEGGEYGYTF
TRBJ2-7,TRBV24-1,TRBD2,NA,TGTGCCACCAGTGCTCCCGGGGAGGGCTACGAGCAGTACTTC,CATSAPGEGYEQYF
TRBJ2-7,TRBV21-1,NA,NA,TGTGCCAGCACCCCGCCGAAGCGGGAGGGCTACGAGCAGTACTTC,CASTPPKREGYEQYF
TRBJ1-2,TRBV6-5,TRBD1,NA,TGTGCCAGCAGTTACCGACTCGACAGGGATAACGAATTTATGCTCTTC,CASSYRLDRDNEFMLF
TRBJ2-3,TRBV30,TRBD1,NA,TGTGCCTGGTGCGGATCCGACAGGGACCCTGCAGATACGCAGTATTTT,CAWCGSDRDPADTQYF
TRBJ2-2,TRBV7-2,TRBD1,NA,TGTGCCAGCAGCTTAACGGGTGACAGACAGGGCAACACCGGGGAGCTGTTTTTT,CASSLTGDRQGNTGELFF
TRBJ2-3,TRBV25-1,NA,NA,TGTGCCAGCAGTGAATATAGGGGGGGCACAGATACGCAGTATTTT,CASSEYRGGTDTQYF
TRBJ2-2,TRBV3-1/TRBV3-2,NA,few,TGTGCCAGCAGCTCAAGGGTCACCGGGGAGCTGTTTTTT,CASSSRVTGELFF
TRBJ1-1,TRBV5-1,TRBD1,NA,TGCGCCAGCAGCTTGCGGGCAGGGGGGAACACTGAAGCTTTCTTT,CASSLRAGGNTEAFF
TRBJ1-6,TRBV28,NA,NA,TGTGCCAGCAGTGCCAGGGGTTACGCAAATTCACCCCTCCACTTT,CASSARGYANSPLHF
TRBJ1-2,TRBV9,NA,NA,TGTGCCAGCAGCGTAGGAGGCACCTTC,CASSVGGTF
TRBJ1-4,TRBV24-1,NA,NA,TGTGCCACCAGTGATTTGGATGGTGAAAAACTGTTTTTT,CATSDLDGEKLFF
TRBJ2-7,TRBV29-1,NA,NA,TGCAGCGCTGGGACGTACGAGCAGTACTTC,CSAGTYEQYF
TRBJ2-7,TRBV9,NA,NA,TGTGCCAGCAGCGTAGGTCAGGGGCGGCCCTACGAGCAGTACTTC,CASSVGQGRPYEQYF
TRBJ1-6,TRBV28,NA,NA,TGTGCCAGCAGTTTAGGCAGGACCCCCGGCTCCTATAATTCACCCCTCCACTTT,CASSLGRTPGSYNSPLHF
TRBJ1-5,TRBV3-1/TRBV3-2,NA,NA,TGTGCCAGCAGCCAGCGGGGGAATAGCAATCAGCCCCAGCATTTT,CASSQRGNSNQPQHF
TRBJ2-5,TRBV28,NA,NA,TGTGCCAGCACACAGGGCTCCTTTCGTGAGACCCAGTACTTC,CASTQGSFRETQYF